The 28 T cell receptor beta chains below all came from one sample that was sequenced in a study of OX40 agonist ivuxolimab in advanced cancers. Clones were sequenced by immunoSEQ multiplex PCR, and TCRdb holds only the in-frame ones, with some missing. In the table there are 70,000 or so clones, approximately 81% of which are singletons. Sequenced material: CD4+ or CD8+ T cells sorted from blood, taken in a trial of the OX40 agonist ivuxolimab. The receptor source for this set is an adult with an advanced solid tumor such as melanoma, head and neck, liver or kidney cancer.

This clone was seen a few times. This chain uses TRBV29-1 with TRBJ1-1, with no clear D. Germline assignment: CDR1 SQVTM and CDR2 ANQGSEA. The CDR3 has 12 residues. Trimming pared 6 bases from V and 10 bases from J, leaving 18 bases between. The CDR3 region has the DNA TGCAGCGTGTTACCGAACACGGCTGTAGCTTTCTTT. Its translation is CSVLPNTAVAFF.

V usage is TRBV28 and J usage is TRBJ2-5; D remains ambiguous. Germline CDR1 and CDR2: MDHEN and SYDVKM. This CDR3 comprises 12 residues. V was clipped by 4 bases and J by 5 bases, with 8 bases between them. The CDR3 protein is CASSSRVETQYF. CDR3 DNA sequence: TGTGCCAGCAGTTCTAGGGTTGAGACCCAGTACTTC.

The V call is TRBV5-1, the J call TRBJ2-7; 9 nucleotides align to TRBD1. The germline gives CDR1 SGHRS, CDR2 YFSETQ. J lost 5 bases, V lost 0 bases, and 3 bases had no gene match. There are 14 residues in the CDR3. The CDR3 region is CASSLEGTGNEQYF. The CDR3 nucleotides are TGCGCCAGCAGCTTGGAGGGGACAGGGAACGAGCAGTACTTC.

The genes are TRBV6-5 and TRBJ2-3; 7 bases fit TRBD2. The CDR3 totals 15 residues. CDR1 MNHEY and CDR2 SVGAGI come from the germline V gene. The V gene end was trimmed by 2 bases and the J gene end by 2 bases; junction bases not matched to a gene: 4. The CDR3 bases are TGTGCCAGCAGTTACCTCCGGGAGGCCACAGATACGCAGTATTTT. This codes for CASSYLREATDTQYF.

This CDR3 is CASSDNAYGYTF. The CDR3 DNA sequence: TGTGCCAGCAGTGACAACGCTTATGGCTACACCTTC. This sequence joins TRBV2 and TRBJ1-2; D is unclear. V was trimmed by 3 bases and J by 5 bases, leaving 7 bases between them. The CDR3 extends over 12 amino acids. Germline CDR1 SNHLY, CDR2 FYNNEI.

The V and J genes are TRBV6-1 and TRBJ2-5, with 8 bases identical to TRBD1. CDR3 length: 14 amino acids. The junction had 6 bases not matched to a gene; V was cut back by 6 bases and J by 3 bases. Germline-derived CDR1 and CDR2 are MNHNS and SASEGT. The CDR3 coding sequence is TGTGCCAGCAGGAACCGGGACAGGAAAGAGACCCAGTACTTC. Encoded protein: CASRNRDRKETQYF.

CDR3 loop: CASSQGQGAGNTIYF. In nucleotides, the CDR3 is TGTGCCAGCAGCCAAGGACAGGGAGCTGGAAACACCATATATTTT. V gene TRBV4-2 combines with J gene TRBJ1-3; TRBD1 matches at 7 bases. After removal of 1 base from V and 2 bases from J, the junction contained 2 bases not matched to a gene. Germline V gives CDR1 LGHNA, CDR2 YNFKEQ. This CDR3 comprises 15 residues.

This clone was recorded only once. The rearrangement links TRBV29-1 to TRBJ2-4; no clear D. Germline V gene lookup returns CDR1 SQVTM and CDR2 ANQGSEA. V lost 5 bases and J lost 5, with 13 bases in between. This CDR3 is built from 13 residues. The DNA for the CDR3 is TGCAGCGTTCTTCTCGCAGGCCAAAACATTCAGTACTTC. It encodes CSVLLAGQNIQYF.

The chain links TRBV6-5 to TRBJ2-6; D ambiguous. Trimming pared 2 bases from V and 0 bases from J, leaving 8 bases between. The CDR3 loop spans 16 amino acids. Germline-derived CDR1 and CDR2 are MNHEY and SVGAGI. This CDR3 is CASSYEGLSGANVLTF. In nucleotides, the CDR3 is TGTGCCAGCAGTTACGAAGGCCTCTCTGGGGCCAACGTCCTGACTTTC.

The chain has TRBV5-5 and TRBJ1-3, with D unclear. Deletions cut 2 bases from V and 3 bases from J, with 21 bases between. The V gene's germline CDR1 is SGHKS and CDR2 YYEKEE (reference sequence). The CDR3 runs 18 residues. The CDR3 coding sequence is TGTGCCAGCAGCTTATCCCCCTCACTCGGTGGTGGTGGAAACACCATATATTTT. Translated, it gives CASSLSPSLGGGGNTIYF.

The rearrangement links TRBV6-1 to TRBJ2-6; D is possibly TRBD1 (5 bases). The V end was cut by 4 bases, the J end by 4 bases, with 8 bases between. The CDR3 runs 14 residues. Germline V gene sequence: CDR1 MNHNS, CDR2 SASEGT. The CDR3 DNA is TGTGCCAGCAGTGGGACACCCGGGGCCAACGTCCTGACTTTC. It translates to CASSGTPGANVLTF.

The rearrangement joins TRBV5-1 to TRBJ2-3, with D possibly TRBD2 on 6 matching bases. Germline CDR1 SGHRS, CDR2 YFSETQ. The CDR3 has 15 residues. V gave up 4 bases and J gave up 5 bases, with 17 bases separating them. This chain's CDR3 is CASSPGRGARDTQYF. The CDR3 nucleotides read TGCGCCAGCAGCCCCGGGCGGGGCGCGAGAGATACGCAGTATTTT.

As for this clone: One end of the junction does not line up with germline, which may come from a read error. The V and J genes are TRBV6-1 and TRBJ2-3, with TRBD2 identical over 7 bases. Germline V lookup: CDR1 MNHNS, CDR2 SASEGT. The CDR3 totals 12 residues. In DNA, the CDR3 is TGTGCCAGCAGCTCGGACGTTGGGACTACCCTTTTT. Residues: CASSSDVGTTLF.

The rearrangement uses TRBV11-1 and TRBJ1-1; D gene ambiguous. Germline V gene sequence: CDR1 SGHAT, CDR2 FQDESV (reference sequence). The CDR3 consists of 15 residues. V gave up 5 bases and J gave up 1 base, with 14 bases separating them. CDR3 nucleotides: TGTGCCAGCAGCCCCGGGCGGAAACCGAACACTGAAGCTTTCTTT. This encodes CASSPGRKPNTEAFF.

The CDR3 loop is CASSTPGALGNQPQHF. CDR3 nucleotide sequence: TGTGCCAGTAGTACCCCCGGGGCCTTAGGCAATCAGCCCCAGCATTTT. The rearrangement links TRBV19 to TRBJ1-5; TRBD1 is a possible D gene (5 bases). The CDR3 consists of 16 residues. Trimming removed 4 bases at V and 2 bases at J, with 15 bases between. Looked up from germline, CDR1 is LNHDA and CDR2 is SQIVND (reference sequence).

The V call is TRBV18, the J call TRBJ1-6, with D unresolved. The V end lost 2 bases, the J end lost 5 bases, and 7 bases lay between the germline ends. CDR3 length: 14 residues. Germline V gene data show CDR1 as KGHSH and CDR2 as LQKENI. CDR3 sequence reads: CASSPAGDNSPLHF. CDR3 in DNA: TGTGCCAGCTCACCAGCAGGAGATAATTCACCCCTCCACTTT.

The count of this clone is one. The chain employs TRBV27 and TRBJ2-7, with D unresolved. V lost 6 bases, J lost 6 bases, and 12 bases lay in between. Looked up from germline, CDR1 is MNHEY and CDR2 is SMNVEV (reference sequence). The CDR3 consists of 12 residues. CDR3 region: CASSHPLSEQYF. Written as DNA, the CDR3 is TGTGCCAGCAGCCACCCCCTCTCCGAGCAGTACTTC.

The chain recombines TRBV28 with TRBJ2-1; 7 nucleotides match TRBD1. Germline CDR1 MDHEN, CDR2 SYDVKM. V lost 6 bases and J lost 10; bases outside the gene matches: 9. This CDR3 is 13 amino acids long. The CDR3 DNA is TGTGCCAGCAGCTCGGGACAGTCCTGGGAGCAGTTCTTC. Residues: CASSSGQSWEQFF.

The chain couples TRBV7-7 to TRBJ1-3, with D possibly TRBD1 on 6 matching bases. CDR3 size: 13 residues. The ends were cut back, 3 bases at V and 4 bases at J, with 7 bases in the middle. The germline gives CDR1 SSHAT, CDR2 FNYEAQ (reference sequence). The CDR3 DNA sequence: TGTGCCAGCAGCTTGGACAGCGGAAACACCATATATTTT. Its translation is CASSLDSGNTIYF.

This chain joins TRBV11-2 and TRBJ2-7, with D maybe TRBD1 (5 bases). CDR1 is SGHAT and CDR2 is FQNNGV in the germline V gene. Trimming cost V 7 bases and J 2 bases, with 15 bases left between them. This CDR3 region has 14 residues. Here the CDR3 reads CASTRQIQTYEQYF. Here the CDR3 DNA reads TGTGCCAGCACCCGACAGATTCAAACCTACGAGCAGTACTTC.

This clone was detected a few times. This chain links TRBV7-3 with TRBJ2-7; 12 bases are a match to TRBD2. Germline CDR1 reads SGHTA; CDR2 reads FQGTGA. CDR3 length: 14 residues. V was pared by 2 bases and J by 7 bases, with 3 bases of the junction left unmatched. The CDR3 spells CASSLQGLAGEQYF. DNA for the CDR3: TGTGCCAGCAGCTTACAAGGACTAGCGGGAGAGCAGTACTTC.

V is TRBV6-6 and J is TRBJ1-5; D not resolved. The CDR3 extends over 16 amino acids. Germline V lookup: CDR1 MNHNY, CDR2 SVGAGI (reference sequence). V lost 2 bases, J lost 0 bases, and 11 bases lay in between. The CDR3 here is CASSYMGIGSNQPQHF. The CDR3, as DNA: TGTGCCAGCAGTTACATGGGGATCGGTAGCAATCAGCCCCAGCATTTT.

This chain uses TRBV27 with TRBJ2-2; TRBD1 agrees at 8 bases. The CDR3 length is 15 residues. In germline, CDR1 is MNHEY, CDR2 SMNVEV (reference sequence). Trimming removed 3 bases from V and 3 bases from J; junction bases left unmatched: 3. The CDR3 protein is CASSFGDRYTGELFF. The CDR3 DNA reads as TGTGCCAGCAGTTTTGGGGACAGGTACACCGGGGAGCTGTTTTTT.

The V gene is TRBV5-1, the J gene TRBJ2-3; TRBD1 matches 10 bases. The CDR3 sequence is 15 residues long. Germline-derived CDR1 and CDR2 are SGHRS and YFSETQ. Trimming at V came to 4 bases and at J to 5 bases, leaving 7 bases not matched to a gene. The CDR3: CASSRGQGGEDTQYF. The CDR3 bases are TGCGCCAGCAGCCGAGGACAGGGGGGAGAAGATACGCAGTATTTT.

V gene TRBV28 combines with J gene TRBJ1-6; D gene unclear. Trimming removed 4 bases at V and 10 bases at J, with 14 bases between. The germline V gene encodes CDR1 MDHEN and CDR2 SYDVKM. The CDR3 runs 14 residues. The CDR3 sequence: CASSWNAKSSPLHF. CDR3 in DNA: TGTGCCAGCAGTTGGAATGCAAAATCCTCACCCCTCCACTTT.

The rearrangement joins TRBV27 to TRBJ1-2; D gene ambiguous. The ends were cut back, 5 bases at V and 2 bases at J, with 18 bases in the middle. The length of the CDR3 is 16 residues. CDR1 and CDR2 from the germline V gene are MNHEY and SMNVEV (reference sequence). The CDR3 bases are TGTGCCAGCAGTCGCTCGGCAGAGCCCATCAACTATGGCTACACCTTC. As protein: CASSRSAEPINYGYTF.

The rearrangement links TRBV19 to TRBJ2-3; D remains ambiguous. Trimming took off 1 base at V and 1 base at J, with 6 bases between the two ends. The germline gives CDR1 LNHDA, CDR2 SQIVND (reference sequence). The length of the CDR3 is 14 residues. CDR3: CASSIGRGTDTQYF. CDR3 nucleotide sequence: TGTGCCAGTAGTATAGGACGGGGCACAGATACGCAGTATTTT.

The rearrangement uses TRBV6-1 and TRBJ2-7, with D perhaps being TRBD1 or TRBD2 (7 bases each). Germline loops: CDR1 MNHNS, CDR2 SASEGT. V was clipped by 5 bases and J by 2 bases, with 16 bases between them. CDR3 length equals 15 residues. The chain's CDR3 is CASSPGGARPYEQYF. The CDR3 nucleotides read TGTGCCAGCAGTCCAGGGGGGGCCCGCCCCTACGAGCAGTACTTC.